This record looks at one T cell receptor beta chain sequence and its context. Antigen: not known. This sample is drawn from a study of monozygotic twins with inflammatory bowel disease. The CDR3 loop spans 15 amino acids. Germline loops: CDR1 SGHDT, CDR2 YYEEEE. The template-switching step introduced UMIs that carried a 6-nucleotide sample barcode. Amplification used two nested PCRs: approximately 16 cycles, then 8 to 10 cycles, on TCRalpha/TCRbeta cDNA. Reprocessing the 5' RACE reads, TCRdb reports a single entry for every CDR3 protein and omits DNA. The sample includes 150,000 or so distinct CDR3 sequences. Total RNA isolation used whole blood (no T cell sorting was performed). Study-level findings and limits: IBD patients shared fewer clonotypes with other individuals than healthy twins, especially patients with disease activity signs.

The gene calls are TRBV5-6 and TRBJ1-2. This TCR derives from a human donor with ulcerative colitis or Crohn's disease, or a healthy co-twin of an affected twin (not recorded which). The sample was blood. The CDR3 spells CASSLFARSNYGYTF.